This TCR beta chain stems from a study of T cells in Graves' hyperthyroidism and ophthalmopathy. Study as a whole: Peripheral blood draws took place at initial diagnosis, ahead of any treatment.

This clonotype was picked up many times. RNA transcripts yielded amplified TCR beta CDR3 regions. During a first-round RT-PCR of the TCR CDR3, the HTBI primer set was used. One entry per CDR3 protein, called by TCRdb with MiXCR from the multiplex PCR reads. This table holds 350,000 or so distinct CDR3 sequences, roughly 18% found once. Each person with ophthalmopathy scored at least 3 on the Clinical Activity Score, reached NOSPECS grade 4 or higher, and had been ill under 3 months. Together with thyroid ultrasound, orbital computed tomography, serum thyroxine and TRAb, clinical symptoms were used for diagnoses. This CDR3 has 14 amino acids. V shed 5 bases and J shed 3 bases, with 11 bases lying between them.

This TCR derives from a woman aged 40 to 55 with Graves' ophthalmopathy. The sequenced sample was blood. The chain employs TRBV12-3 or TRBV12-4 and TRBJ1-5; weak D call: TRBD1 (6 bases). The DNA for the CDR3 is TGTGCCAGCAGTCGGGACACCTTCAATCAGCCCCAGCATTTT. Residues: CASSRDTFNQPQHF.